This T cell receptor beta chain originates from a study of blood T cell repertoires in COVID-19. CDR1 is MNHEY and CDR2 is SVGEGT in the germline V gene. V lost 5 bases and J lost 10, with 26 bases in between. The CDR3 has 16 amino acids. Data came from immunoSEQ multiplex PCR; TCRdb stores just in-frame clones and leaves some out. There are 250,000 to 350,000 clones in the sample; 80% to 90% occur only once, and 3% lies in the top ten. This receptor was identified in a woman between 25 and 40 years old with active or convalescent COVID-19. The sample was peripheral blood. This chain uses TRBV6-2 or TRBV6-3 with TRBJ1-1, with D uncertain. The CDR3 bases are TGTGCCAGCAGTCACCCGGACGGTCCCCTAGCAGGTGGAGCTTTCTTT. Protein product: CASSHPDGPLAGGAFF.